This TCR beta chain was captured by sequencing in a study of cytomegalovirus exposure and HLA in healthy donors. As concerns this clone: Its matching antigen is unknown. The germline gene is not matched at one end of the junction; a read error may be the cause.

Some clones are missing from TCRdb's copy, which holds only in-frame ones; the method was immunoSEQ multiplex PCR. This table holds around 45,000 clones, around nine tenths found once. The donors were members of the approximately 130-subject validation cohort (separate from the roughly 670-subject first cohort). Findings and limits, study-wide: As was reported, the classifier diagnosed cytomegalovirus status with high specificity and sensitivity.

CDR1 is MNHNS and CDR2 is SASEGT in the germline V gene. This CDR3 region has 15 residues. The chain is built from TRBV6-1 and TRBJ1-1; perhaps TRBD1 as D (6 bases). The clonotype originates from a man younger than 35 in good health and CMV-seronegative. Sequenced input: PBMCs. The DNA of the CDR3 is TGTGCCATCAGTGAAAGGGACAATCTGAACACTGAAGCTTTCTTT. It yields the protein CAISERDNLNTEAFF.